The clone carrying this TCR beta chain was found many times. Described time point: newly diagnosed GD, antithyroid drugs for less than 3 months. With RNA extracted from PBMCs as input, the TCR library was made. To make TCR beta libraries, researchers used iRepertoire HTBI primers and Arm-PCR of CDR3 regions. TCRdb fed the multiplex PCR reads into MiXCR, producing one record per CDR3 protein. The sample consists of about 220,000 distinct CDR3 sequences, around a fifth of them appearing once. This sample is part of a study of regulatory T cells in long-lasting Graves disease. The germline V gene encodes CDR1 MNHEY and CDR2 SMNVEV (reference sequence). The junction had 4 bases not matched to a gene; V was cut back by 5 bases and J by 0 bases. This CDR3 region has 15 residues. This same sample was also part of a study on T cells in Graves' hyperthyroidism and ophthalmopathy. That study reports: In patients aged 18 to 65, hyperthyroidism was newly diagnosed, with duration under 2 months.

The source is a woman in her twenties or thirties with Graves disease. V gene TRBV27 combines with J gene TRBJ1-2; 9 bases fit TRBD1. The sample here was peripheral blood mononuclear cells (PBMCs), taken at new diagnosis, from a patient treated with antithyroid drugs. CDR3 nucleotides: TGTGCCAGCAGTCCAGGGACAGGGACTAACTATGGCTACACCTTC. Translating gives CASSPGTGTNYGYTF.